Below, one TCR beta chain is given with its context. Only in-frame clones appear in the TCRdb table, and some are missing; sequencing was by immunoSEQ multiplex PCR. Among around 65,000 clones listed, more than 80% were seen once. This record belongs to a study of PD-1 blockade in classical Hodgkin lymphoma. All patients relapsed after autologous stem cell transplantation, and brentuximab vedotin exposure varied. With 5 bases removed from V and 12 bases from J, the gap between germline ends came to 17 bases. The CDR3 is 13 residues long. Looked up from germline, CDR1 is LNHDA and CDR2 is SQIVND (reference sequence).

The TCR comes from a human donor with classical Hodgkin lymphoma. The source was peripheral blood mononuclear cells (PBMCs), collected at baseline. The chain has TRBV19 and TRBJ1-5; no clear D. CDR3 region: CASSPVTADRQHF. DNA for the CDR3: TGTGCCAGTAGTCCCGTCACAGCGGATCGCCAGCATTTT.